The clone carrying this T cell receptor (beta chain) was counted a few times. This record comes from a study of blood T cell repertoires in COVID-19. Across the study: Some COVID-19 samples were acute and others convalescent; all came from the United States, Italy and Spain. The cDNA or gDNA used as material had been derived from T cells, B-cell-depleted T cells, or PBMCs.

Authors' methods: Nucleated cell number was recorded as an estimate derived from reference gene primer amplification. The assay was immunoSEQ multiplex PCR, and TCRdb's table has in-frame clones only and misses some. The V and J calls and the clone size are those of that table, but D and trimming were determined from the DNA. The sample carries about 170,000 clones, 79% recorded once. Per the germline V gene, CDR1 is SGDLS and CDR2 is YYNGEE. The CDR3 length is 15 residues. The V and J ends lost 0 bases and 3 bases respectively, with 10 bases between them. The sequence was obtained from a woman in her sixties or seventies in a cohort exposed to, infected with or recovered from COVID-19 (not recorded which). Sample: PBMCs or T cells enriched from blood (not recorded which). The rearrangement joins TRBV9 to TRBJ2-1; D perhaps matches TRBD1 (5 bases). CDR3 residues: CASSVGRVGYNEQFF. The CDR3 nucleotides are TGTGCCAGCAGCGTAGGCAGGGTGGGCTACAATGAGCAGTTCTTC.